A single T cell receptor (beta chain) is shown here with its context. These data belong to a study of blood T cell repertoires in COVID-19. Across the whole study: Collection of acute and convalescent COVID-19 samples took place in the United States, Italy and Spain.

Generated by immunoSEQ multiplex PCR, the TCRdb table keeps only in-frame clones and is missing some. This sample has just under 150,000 clones, with around four fifths found just once. V gave up 4 bases and J gave up 6 bases; unmatched junction bases: 4. CDR1 and CDR2 from the germline V gene are DFQATT and SNEGSKA (reference sequence). This CDR3 spans 12 amino acids. The origin of this receptor is a human donor in a cohort sampled during active COVID-19. Sequenced input: peripheral blood. This chain links TRBV20-1 with TRBJ1-2; 8 nucleotides line up with TRBD1. The CDR3 is CSAIDRGDGYTF. CDR3 nucleotides: TGCAGTGCTATTGACAGGGGCGATGGCTACACCTTC.